Presented here are 24 T cell receptor beta chains from one specimen sequenced in a study of cytomegalovirus exposure and HLA in healthy donors. Researchers ran the PCR with 60 Vbeta and 13 Jbeta primers. Profiling relied on immunoSEQ multiplex PCR, and the TCRdb table lists in-frame clones only, not all of them. Among 150,000 to 200,000 clones listed, around 80% were seen once. Input material: PBMCs. The receptors originated from a woman between 45 and 65 years old in good health and CMV-seropositive.

V and J are TRBV29-1 and TRBJ2-2; 10 bases line up with TRBD1. J lost 5 bases, V lost 7 bases, and 4 bases had no gene match. This CDR3 comprises 13 residues. CDR1 is SQVTM, CDR2 ANQGSEA, per germline. The CDR3 loop reads CSADRGRTGELFF. The CDR3 nucleotides read TGCAGCGCCGACAGGGGGCGAACCGGGGAGCTGTTTTTT.

V is TRBV7-9 and J is TRBJ1-1; the match to TRBD1 covers 10 bases. Losses at the gene ends were 9 bases for V and 8 bases for J; bases not matched to a gene: 9. The CDR3 consists of 13 residues. Germline CDR1 is SEHNR and CDR2 is FQNEAQ (reference sequence). The CDR3 loop is CASSRDRGLEAFF. The CDR3 DNA is TGTGCCAGTAGCCGGGACAGGGGATTAGAAGCTTTCTTT.

Notes on this clone: At one end the junction does not follow the germline gene, possibly because of a read error. The chain joins TRBV2 to TRBJ2-1, with D perhaps matching TRBD2 (7 bases). This CDR3 has 12 amino acids. Germline CDR1 and CDR2: SNHLY and FYNNEI. CDR3 residues: CASSEPTGGEVF. The CDR3 DNA sequence: TGTGCCAGCAGTGAACCCACGGGGGGCGAGGTCTTC. The variable domain in full, completed from reference TRBV2 and TRBJ2-1, reads EPEVTQTPSHQVTQMGQEVILRCVPISNHLYFYWYRQILGQKVEFLVSFYNNEISEKSEIFDDQFSVERPDGSNFTLKIRSTKLEDSAMYFCASSEPTGGEVFGPGTRLTVL.

The chain links TRBV9 to TRBJ2-2; maybe TRBD2 (5 bases). Germline CDR1 is SGDLS and CDR2 is YYNGEE. The V gene lost 5 bases and the J gene lost 5 bases, with 13 bases spanning the gap. The CDR3 consists of 14 residues. The DNA of the CDR3 is TGTGCCAGCAGTAGAGGGTGGGGTACCGGGGAGCTGTTTTTT. It is translated as CASSRGWGTGELFF.

The chain combines TRBV4-2 with TRBJ2-7; 12 bases fit TRBD1. The CDR3 is made up of 15 amino acids. Trimming took 0 bases from V and 6 from J; bases not matched to a gene: 3. The germline V gene has CDR1 LGHNA and CDR2 YNFKEQ. As DNA, the CDR3 is TGTGCCAGCAGCCAAGAGGGGACAGGGGGCCTCGAGCAGTACTTC. Encoded protein: CASSQEGTGGLEQYF.

This chain joins TRBV6-1 and TRBJ1-1, with D possibly TRBD1 on 6 matching bases. The germline V gene encodes CDR1 MNHNS and CDR2 SASEGT. Trimming removed 6 bases from V and 2 bases from J, with 10 bases in between. This CDR3 has 13 amino acids. CDR3 loop: CASRRDINTEAFF. For the CDR3, the DNA is TGTGCCAGCAGGAGGGACATCAACACTGAAGCTTTCTTT.

This sequence joins TRBV7-2 and TRBJ2-7; 10 nucleotides match TRBD2. Germline assignment: CDR1 SGHTA and CDR2 FQGNSA. The CDR3 spans 15 residues. V shed 5 bases, J shed 2 bases, and the junction held 6 bases outside the gene matches. CDR3 DNA sequence: TGTGCCAGCAGCCTCGGGACTAGCGCCGCCTACGAGCAGTACTTC. It encodes CASSLGTSAAYEQYF.

This clone occurred a few times. The V call is TRBV6-1, the J call TRBJ2-2, with 11 bases that match TRBD2. Germline V gene data show CDR1 as MNHNS and CDR2 as SASEGT. This CDR3 is 15 amino acids long. J was trimmed by 6 bases and V by 1 base; bases with no gene match: 1. This CDR3 is CASSEELAGAGELFF. As DNA, the CDR3 is TGTGCCAGCAGTGAAGAACTAGCGGGAGCCGGGGAGCTGTTTTTT.

J is TRBJ2-7 and V is TRBV27, with TRBD1 as a possible D gene (5 bases). Trimming removed 2 bases at V and 1 base at J, with 15 bases between. The CDR3 has 16 residues. Germline assignment: CDR1 MNHEY and CDR2 SMNVEV (reference sequence). For the CDR3, the DNA is TGTGCCAGCAGTTTAGGTTGGGGCGCCCCATCCTACGAGCAGTACTTC. Translated: CASSLGWGAPSYEQYF.

The V gene is TRBV19, the J gene TRBJ2-7; maybe TRBD2 (5 bases). CDR1 LNHDA and CDR2 SQIVND come from the germline V gene (reference sequence). Trimming stripped 3 bases from V and 2 bases from J, with 32 bases between. The CDR3 spans 21 residues. CDR3: CASSMGWKGKLSGRVTYEQYF. CDR3 sequence (DNA): TGTGCCAGTAGTATGGGCTGGAAGGGAAAGCTAAGCGGCCGCGTCACCTACGAGCAGTACTTC.

Regarding this clone: A read error may produce the germline difference seen at one junction end. The V gene is TRBV7-9, the J gene TRBJ2-7; maybe TRBD2 (5 bases). Germline assignment: CDR1 SEHNR and CDR2 FQNEAQ (reference sequence). The CDR3 extends over 12 amino acids. The CDR3 loop reads CSSRYEGYEQYF. CDR3 sequence (DNA): TGTTCCAGTCGGTACGAGGGATACGAGCAGTACTTC. The variable domain in full, completed from reference TRBV7-9 and TRBJ2-7, reads DTGVSQNPRHKITKRGQNVTFRCDPISEHNRLYWYRQTLGQGPEFLTYFQNEAQLEKSRLLSDRFSAERPKGSFSTLEIQRTEQGDSAMYLCSSRYEGYEQYFGPGTRLTVT.

This chain links TRBV28 with TRBJ2-3, with D unclear. There are 12 residues in the CDR3. CDR1 and CDR2 from the germline V gene are MDHEN and SYDVKM. The V end was cut by 3 bases, the J end by 9 bases, with 10 bases between. The CDR3, as DNA: TGTGCCAGCAGTTTCCGGAGAGTGACGCAGTATTTT. This encodes CASSFRRVTQYF.

The chain carries TRBV19 and TRBJ2-7, with 10 bases that match TRBD1. The CDR3 totals 15 residues. Germline V gene sequence: CDR1 LNHDA, CDR2 SQIVND (reference sequence). The V and J ends lost 6 bases and 4 bases, in that order; junction bases with no gene match: 9. The CDR3 DNA is TGTGCCAGTAGCCTACGACAGGGGGCGCCGTACGAGCAGTACTTC. It encodes CASSLRQGAPYEQYF.

The rearrangement joins TRBV2 to TRBJ1-2; D unclear. The CDR3 loop spans 13 amino acids. V was shortened by 7 bases and J by 1 base, with 10 bases between the two germline ends. Germline loops: CDR1 SNHLY, CDR2 FYNNEI. The CDR3 sequence: CASTTEGNYGYTF. The CDR3 nucleotides read TGTGCCAGCACAACTGAGGGTAACTATGGCTACACCTTC.

This clone appeared once. In DNA form, the CDR3 reads TGTGCCAGCAGCTTGCGAGGTCCCGAGCAGTACTTC. The encoded protein is CASSLRGPEQYF. V is TRBV5-8 and J is TRBJ2-5; D gene ambiguous. The end of the DNA is better explained by TRBJ2-7, so the J call may be wrong. Germline V gene data show CDR1 as SGHTS and CDR2 as YDEGEE. The CDR3 contains 12 residues.

This sequence joins TRBV18 and TRBJ1-5, with 7 bases identical to TRBD1. Losses at the gene ends were 5 bases for V and 5 bases for J; bases not matched to a gene: 6. Germline values: CDR1 KGHSH, CDR2 LQKENI. CDR3 length equals 14 residues. CDR3 protein: CASSFGQAYQPQHF. The CDR3 DNA reads TGTGCCAGCTCATTCGGACAGGCCTATCAGCCCCAGCATTTT.

This chain joins TRBV28 and TRBJ1-1; 7 bases map to TRBD1. The CDR3 runs 16 residues. Germline V gene data show CDR1 as MDHEN and CDR2 as SYDVKM. V was clipped by 1 base and J by 6 bases; unmatched bases: 11. The CDR3 DNA reads TGTGCCAGCAGTTTATCATACAGGGGCGCCAGGGCTGAAGCTTTCTTT. Residues: CASSLSYRGARAEAFF. Full variable domain (remainder filled in from reference TRBV28 and TRBJ1-1): DVKVTQSSRYLVKRTGEKVFLECVQDMDHENMFWYRQDPGLGLRLIYFSYDVKMKEKGDIPEGYSVSREKKERFSLILESASTNQTSMYLCASSLSYRGARAEAFFGQGTRLTVV.

This clone was recorded once. CDR3 DNA: TGTGCCAGCTCACCGGGGACAGAGGGCCATGGCTACACCTTC. Translating gives CASSPGTEGHGYTF. The chain employs TRBV18 and TRBJ1-2, with 7 bases identical to TRBD1. The CDR3 is 14 residues long. Germline V lookup: CDR1 KGHSH, CDR2 LQKENI. V lost 3 bases and J lost 6; bases outside the gene matches: 7.

This rearrangement joins TRBV7-2 to TRBJ1-2, with 7 bases identical to TRBD1. V lost 7 bases and J lost 2; bases outside the gene matches: 16. CDR3 length equals 17 residues. Germline-derived CDR1 and CDR2 are SGHTA and FQGNSA. The CDR3 protein is CASILDPQGNKNYGYTF. The CDR3 bases are TGTGCCAGCATCCTAGACCCACAGGGGAATAAGAACTATGGCTACACCTTC.

This clone was seen only a few times. V gene TRBV7-3 combines with J gene TRBJ2-1; maybe TRBD1 (5 bases). Between the trimmed V and J ends, which lost 3 bases and 5 bases, there was a span of 8 bases. The CDR3 is 13 residues long. Germline assignment: CDR1 SGHTA and CDR2 FQGTGA. The CDR3 coding sequence is TGTGCCAGCAGCTTTGGCAGGGACAATGAGCAGTTCTTC. Translation: CASSFGRDNEQFF.

The chain joins TRBV7-2 to TRBJ2-3; D unresolved. The CDR3 extends over 11 amino acids. In germline, CDR1 is SGHTA, CDR2 FQGNSA. The V and J ends lost 8 bases and 1 base respectively, with 4 bases between them. CDR3 sequence (DNA): TGTGCCAGCCGGGGCACAGATACGCAGTATTTT. Protein product: CASRGTDTQYF.

This chain uses TRBV4-1 with TRBJ2-1, with a weak D call TRBD2 (5 bases). V was clipped by 4 bases and J by 5 bases, with 15 bases between them. There are 15 residues in the CDR3. Germline V gives CDR1 MGHRA, CDR2 YSYEKL. The CDR3 is CASSPGSAPNNEQFF. The CDR3, as DNA: TGCGCCAGCAGCCCGGGGAGTGCTCCTAACAATGAGCAGTTCTTC.

This clone was observed a single time. The chain links TRBV6-1 to TRBJ2-2, with D possibly being TRBD2 (6 bases). This CDR3 comprises 14 residues. With 6 bases removed from V and 1 base from J, the gap between germline ends came to 9 bases. Per germline, CDR1 MNHNS and CDR2 SASEGT. CDR3 sequence reads: CASRIAENTGELFF. The DNA of the CDR3 is TGTGCCAGCAGGATAGCGGAGAACACCGGGGAGCTGTTTTTT.

This chain links TRBV27 with TRBJ2-5; TRBD1 matches 12 bases. The CDR3 is 15 residues long. V shed 6 bases and J 4 bases; nucleotides not matched to a gene: 6. Germline loops: CDR1 MNHEY, CDR2 SMNVEV (reference sequence). CDR3 bases: TGTGCCAGCAGCCCGGGGACAGGGGGCCGAGAGACCCAGTACTTC. This codes for CASSPGTGGRETQYF.